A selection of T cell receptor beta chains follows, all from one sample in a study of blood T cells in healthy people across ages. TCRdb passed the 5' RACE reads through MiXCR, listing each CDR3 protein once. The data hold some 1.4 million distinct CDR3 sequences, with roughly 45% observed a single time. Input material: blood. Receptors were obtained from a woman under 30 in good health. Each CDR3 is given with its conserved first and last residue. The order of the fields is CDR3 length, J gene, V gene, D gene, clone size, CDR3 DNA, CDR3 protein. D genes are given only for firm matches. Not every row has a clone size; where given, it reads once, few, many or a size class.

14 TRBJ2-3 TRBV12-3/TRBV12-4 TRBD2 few TGTGCCAGCAGGAAGCGGGAAAGCACAGATACGCAGTATTTT CASRKRESTDTQYF
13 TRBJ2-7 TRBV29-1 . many TGCAGCGTCCGAGGCACAGTGTCCTACGAGCAGTACTTC CSVRGTVSYEQYF
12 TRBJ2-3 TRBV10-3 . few TGTGCCATCAGTGATTGGGGAGATACGCAGTATTTT CAISDWGDTQYF
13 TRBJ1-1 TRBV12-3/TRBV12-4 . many TGTGCCAGCAGCTTCGGGGGGAACACTGAAGCTTTCTTT CASSFGGNTEAFF
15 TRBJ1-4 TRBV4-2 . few TGTGCCAGCAGCCACGCAAAGGGGTCTAATGAAAAACTGTTTTTT CASSHAKGSNEKLFF
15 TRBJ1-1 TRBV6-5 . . TGTGCCAGCAGTTACTCACAGGGCATGAACACTGAAGCTTTCTTT CASSYSQGMNTEAFF
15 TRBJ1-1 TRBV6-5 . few TGTGCCAGCAGTTATAGAGGGCAGGGCCGTTCTGAAGCTTTCTTT CASSYRGQGRSEAFF
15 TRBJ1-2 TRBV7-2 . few TGTGCCAGCAGCTCGCCGGGACTCAGAAACTATGGCTACACCTTC CASSSPGLRNYGYTF
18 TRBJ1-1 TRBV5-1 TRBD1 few TGCGCCAGCAGCGCAGCATGGGACAGGGCACATATGGGAAGTGAAGCTTTCTTT CASSAAWDRAHMGSEAFF
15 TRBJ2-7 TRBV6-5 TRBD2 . TGTGCCAGCAGCGAATCCGGGGGGGCCTCCTACGAGCAGTACTTC CASSESGGASYEQYF
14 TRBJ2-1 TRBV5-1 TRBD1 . TGCGCCAGCAGCTCTGGACAGGAGAACAATGAGCAGTTCTTC CASSSGQENNEQFF
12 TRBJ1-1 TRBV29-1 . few TGCAGCGTTAGCAGCCTCAAGGTTGAAGCTTTCTTT CSVSSLKVEAFF
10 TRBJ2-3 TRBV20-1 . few TGCAGTGCTAGTTACGATACGCAGTATTTT CSASYDTQYF
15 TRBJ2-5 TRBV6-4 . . TGTGCCAGCAGTCTCAATCCGGGACTGCAAGAGACCCAGTACTTC CASSLNPGLQETQYF
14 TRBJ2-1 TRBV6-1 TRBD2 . TGTGCCAGCAAGGGGACTAGGGGGAACAATGAGCAGTTCTTC CASKGTRGNNEQFF
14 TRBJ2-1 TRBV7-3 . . TGTGCCAGCAGCATTCAGGGGAACTACAATGAGCAGTTCTTC CASSIQGNYNEQFF
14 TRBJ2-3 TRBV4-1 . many TGCGCCAGCAGCCAAGATCCTCTCACAGATACGCAGTATTTT CASSQDPLTDTQYF
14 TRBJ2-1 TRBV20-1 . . TGCAGTGTTCTAGCGTCAAGCTCCTACAATGAGCAGTTCTTC CSVLASSSYNEQFF
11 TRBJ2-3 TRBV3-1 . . TGTGCCAGCAGCGCCGCCCATACGCAGTATTTT CASSAAHTQYF
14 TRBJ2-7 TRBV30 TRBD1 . TGTGCCTGGACCCGGACAGGGGTGGTCAAGGAGCAGTACTTC CAWTRTGVVKEQYF
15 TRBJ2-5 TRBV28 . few TGTGCCAGCAGTTTAGGAAAGGATTACCAAGAGACCCAGTACTTC CASSLGKDYQETQYF
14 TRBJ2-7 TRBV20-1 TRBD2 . TGCAGTGCTCGACCGGGACTAGCGGGAAACGAGCAGTACTTC CSARPGLAGNEQYF
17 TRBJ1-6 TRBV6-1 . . TGTGCCAGCAGTGTTTCTTCGACAAGCTCCTATAATTCACCCCTCCACTTT CASSVSSTSSYNSPLHF
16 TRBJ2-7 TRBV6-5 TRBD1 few TGTGCCAGCAGCCCTGCTTTCGGACAGGGCCCGCCAGAGCAGTACTTT CASSPAFGQGPPEQYF
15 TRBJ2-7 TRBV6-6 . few TGTGCCAGCAGTCCTAAAGGGACTGTATCCTACGAGCAGTACTTC CASSPKGTVSYEQYF
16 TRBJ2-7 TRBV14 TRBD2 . TGTGCCAGCAGTCGAAGCGGGACTAGCGGACGCAATGAGCAGTACTTC CASSRSGTSGRNEQYF